Given below is one T cell receptor (beta chain) in context. Antigen: not known. Across several immunoSEQ plates, the genomic DNA of each subset was split evenly. TCRdb's copy holds only in-frame clones and misses some; the assay was immunoSEQ multiplex PCR. Of 1.5 million to 2.5 million clones listed, roughly 94% are singletons. The data were obtained in a study of shared clonotypes between healthy human individuals. In the naive CD8 group, cells lacked CD45RO and were positively selected for CCR7, so terminally differentiated effector memory CD45RA+ cells were left out. The germline CDR1 and CDR2 sequences are SGHRS and YFSETQ. CDR3 length: 16 amino acids. The V end was cut by 0 bases, the J end by 6 bases, with 16 bases between. Study-wide points: Larger estimated richness was generally recorded for naive subsets relative to memory subsets. The low donor count limited represented genetic and exposure-history diversity.

Sequenced material: naive CD8+ T cells sorted from blood. The receptor comes from a man in his late teens or twenties in good health. This chain uses TRBV5-1 with TRBJ2-1; D gene unclear. Here the CDR3 reads CASSLGHPVSPNEQFF. CDR3 DNA: TGCGCCAGCAGCTTGGGCCACCCGGTCTCCCCCAATGAGCAGTTCTTC. Drawing the rest from reference TRBV5-1 and TRBJ2-1, the complete variable domain is KAGVTQTPRYLIKTRGQQVTLSCSPISGHRSVSWYQQTPGQGLQFLFEYFSETQRNKGNFPGRFSGRQFSNSRSEMNVSTLELGDSALYLCASSLGHPVSPNEQFFGPGTRLTVL.